This T cell receptor (beta chain) was recovered during a study of blood T cell repertoires in COVID-19. This table comes from immunoSEQ multiplex PCR, and its TCRdb copy is limited to in-frame clones, with some not included. In the table there are roughly 130,000 clones, 70% to 90% of which are singletons. Germline V lookup: CDR1 SGDLS, CDR2 YYNGEE. V dropped 1 base and J dropped 3 bases, with 10 bases sitting between them. This CDR3 region has 14 residues. V is TRBV9 and J is TRBJ1-1; no clear D. The source of this sequence is a woman in her sixties or seventies with acute or convalescent COVID-19. Sequences were obtained from peripheral blood. The CDR3 DNA follows: TGTGCCAGCAGCGTACTCACCCAGGACACTGAAGCTTTCTTT. Translation: CASSVLTQDTEAFF.